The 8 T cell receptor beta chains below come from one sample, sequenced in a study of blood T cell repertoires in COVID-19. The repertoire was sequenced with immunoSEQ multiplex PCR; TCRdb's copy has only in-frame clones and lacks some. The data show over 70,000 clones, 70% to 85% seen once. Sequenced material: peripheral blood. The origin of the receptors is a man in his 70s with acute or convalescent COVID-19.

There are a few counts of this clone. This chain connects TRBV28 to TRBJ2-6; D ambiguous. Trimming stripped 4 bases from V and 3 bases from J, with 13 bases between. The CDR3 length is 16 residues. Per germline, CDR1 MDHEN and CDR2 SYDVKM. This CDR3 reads CASSSPWAVGANVLTF. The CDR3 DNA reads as TGTGCCAGCAGTTCACCCTGGGCAGTTGGGGCCAACGTCCTGACTTTC.

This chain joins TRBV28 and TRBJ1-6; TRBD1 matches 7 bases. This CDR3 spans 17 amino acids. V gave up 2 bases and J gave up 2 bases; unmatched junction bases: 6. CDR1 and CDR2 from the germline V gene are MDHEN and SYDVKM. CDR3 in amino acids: CASSLGQGETYNSPLHF. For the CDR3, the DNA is TGTGCCAGCAGTTTAGGGCAGGGGGAAACCTATAATTCACCCCTCCACTTT.

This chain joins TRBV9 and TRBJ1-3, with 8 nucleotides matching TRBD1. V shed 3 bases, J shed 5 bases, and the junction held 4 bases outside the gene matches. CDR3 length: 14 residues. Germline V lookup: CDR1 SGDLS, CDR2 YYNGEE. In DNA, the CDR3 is TGTGCCAGCAGCGGGACAGGGAATCGAAACACCATATATTTT. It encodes CASSGTGNRNTIYF.

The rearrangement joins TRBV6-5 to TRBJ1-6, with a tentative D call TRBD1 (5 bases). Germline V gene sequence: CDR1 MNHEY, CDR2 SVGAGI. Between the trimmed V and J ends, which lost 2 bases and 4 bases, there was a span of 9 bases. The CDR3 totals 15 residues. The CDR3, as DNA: TGTGCCAGCAGTTACAACAGGCCGTATAATTCACCCCTCCACTTT. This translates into CASSYNRPYNSPLHF.

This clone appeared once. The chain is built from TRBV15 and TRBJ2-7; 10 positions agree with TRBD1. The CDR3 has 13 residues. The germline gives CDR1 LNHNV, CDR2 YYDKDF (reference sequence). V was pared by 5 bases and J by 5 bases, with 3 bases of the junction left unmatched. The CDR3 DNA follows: TGTGCCACCAGCCGAGGGACAGGGGACGAGCAGTACTTC. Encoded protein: CATSRGTGDEQYF.

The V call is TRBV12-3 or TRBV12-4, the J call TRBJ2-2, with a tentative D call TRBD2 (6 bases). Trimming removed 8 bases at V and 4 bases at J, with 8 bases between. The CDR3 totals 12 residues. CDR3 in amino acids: CASLRGTGELFF. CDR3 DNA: TGTGCCAGCTTGCGGGGCACCGGGGAGCTGTTTTTT.

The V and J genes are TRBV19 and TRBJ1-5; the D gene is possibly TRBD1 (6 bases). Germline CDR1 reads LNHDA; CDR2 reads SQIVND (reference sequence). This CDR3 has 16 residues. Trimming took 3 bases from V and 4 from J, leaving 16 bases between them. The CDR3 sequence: CASSMRGITKNQPQHF. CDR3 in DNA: TGTGCCAGTAGTATGAGGGGGATCACCAAAAATCAGCCCCAGCATTTT.

The CDR3 DNA reads TGTGCCTGGAAGCCTGGGACAGTGGATCAGCCCCAGCATTTT. Its protein product is CAWKPGTVDQPQHF. The chain has TRBV30 and TRBJ1-5; TRBD1 matches at 7 bases. Germline V lookup: CDR1 GTSNPN, CDR2 SVGIG (reference sequence). V was pared by 4 bases and J by 5 bases, with 8 bases of the junction left unmatched. The length of the CDR3 is 14 residues.